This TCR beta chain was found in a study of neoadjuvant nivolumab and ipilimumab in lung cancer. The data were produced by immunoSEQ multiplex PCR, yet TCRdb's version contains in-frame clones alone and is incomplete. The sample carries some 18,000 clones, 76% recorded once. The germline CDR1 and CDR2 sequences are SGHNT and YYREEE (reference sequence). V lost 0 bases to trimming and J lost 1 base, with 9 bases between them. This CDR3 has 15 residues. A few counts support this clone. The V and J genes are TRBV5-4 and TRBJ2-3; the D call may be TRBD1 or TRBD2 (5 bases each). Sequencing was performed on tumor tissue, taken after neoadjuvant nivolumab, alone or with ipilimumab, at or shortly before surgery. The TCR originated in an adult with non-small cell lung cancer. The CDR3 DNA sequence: TGTGCCAGCAGCTTGGACCAGGGACGCACAGATACGCAGTATTTT. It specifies CASSLDQGRTDTQYF.